This T cell receptor beta chain was sequenced during a study of blood T cell repertoires in COVID-19 (dated by TCRdb to the early 2020s). For the study in its entirety: The collaborator samples originated in the United States, Italy and Spain and spanned the acute and convalescent phases of COVID-19. The dataset comprised deeply sampled blood TCRbeta repertoires from subjects exposed to, actively infected with, or recovered from COVID-19. HLA class I and class II types, where available, came from metadata supplied by the sample provider rather than from assay-based typing. The material from the prospective study consisted of cDNA or gDNA derived from T cells, B-cell-depleted T cells, or PBMCs. Samples came from the ongoing ImmuneRACE study (first 160 participants) plus 1,254 subjects from 6 global collaborators. The sample metadata nearly always contained a de-identified subject ID, COVID-19 status, age in years and sex. The repertoires were made available in a free public database intended to serve as a resource for research on the immune response to SARS-CoV-2. On the study overall, not on this receptor specifically: How much clinical and demographic metadata was included differed by source and by participant, and the metadata was provided uncurated.

The CDR3 starts with the cysteine, ends with the phenylalanine, and has 13 residues. Just CDR3 DNA is preserved here, 39 bases in frame from base 1. The germline V gene (reference sequence) specifies SGHNT as CDR1 and YYREEE as CDR2. Trimming accounts for 1 base at V and 3 bases at J, while the number of junction bases matched to no gene is 0. With respect to this clone: Its antigen is unknown. Base qualities are not at hand, and no much larger clone is one base apart.

TCRbeta CDR3 regions were amplified from genomic DNA by means of the immunoSEQ Assay, a bias-controlled multiplex PCR. The authors processed their data as follows. The number of nucleated cells in each sample was estimated by amplification of reference gene primers within the assay. To quantify the absolute abundance of each unique TCRbeta CDR3 rearrangement, sequence reads were collapsed and filtered. For each sample, productive Simpson clonality was calculated by taking the square root of Simpson's diversity index across productive rearrangements. TCRdb provides this immuneACCESS table in a form limited to in-frame rearrangements. Some clones are lacking; in checked studies, under half of them reflect an unresolved V gene, and why the rest are absent is not known. V and J calls and clone size come straight from that table; D and trimming were deduced from the DNA. The sample records 50,000 to 75,000 clones, around 92% of which are singletons. 8.6% of the sample is taken by the ten largest.

Each collaborating institution followed its own protocols to collect whole blood in K2EDTA tubes. For TCRbeta analysis, collaborators shipped samples as frozen whole blood, isolated PBMCs, or DNA extracted from either of those sample types. The receptor's source is a human donor in a cohort sampled during active COVID-19. Sequenced: peripheral blood. Recombination joined TRBV5-4 with TRBJ2-5, and 7 junctional nucleotides match TRBD2. The bases are TGTGCCAGCAGCTTGCGGGGGGAAGAGACCCAGTACTTC. This is translated as CASSLRGEETQYF.